What follows describes a single T cell receptor beta chain. Its antigen remains unknown. This sample stems from a study of blood T cells in healthy people across ages. The germline V and J ends were trimmed by 2 bases and 3 bases, with 17 bases remaining between them. This CDR3 spans 16 amino acids. Germline CDR1 SGHTA, CDR2 FQGNSA. Alongside a J-beta primer mix, a sample-barcoded 5' primer served in a second PCR lasting about 6 to 12 cycles. TCRdb reprocessed the 5' RACE reads via MiXCR and lists one record per CDR3 protein. The repertoire has hundreds of thousands of distinct CDR3 sequences, under 45% of them found once; the top ten carry about 19%. The amount of total RNA extracted per sample was at least 5 micrograms. General study results and limits: For the donors, CMV status was unknown and possibly confounded expanded clonotype changes. The unsorted PBMCs prevented any conclusive comparison of naive versus antigen-experienced cells.

The sample comprised blood. The V call is TRBV7-2, the J call TRBJ2-7; a possible D gene is TRBD1 (6 bases). The receptor was isolated from a man aged 60-69 years in good health. This CDR3 is CASSLSSVQGFYEQYF. The DNA of the CDR3 is TGTGCCAGCAGCTTATCGTCGGTACAGGGATTCTACGAGCAGTACTTC.